The rows below give T cell receptor beta chains drawn from one sample of a study of shared clonotypes between healthy human individuals. TCRdb's copy holds only in-frame clones and misses some; the assay was immunoSEQ multiplex PCR. The repertoire holds fewer than 2.5 million clones, more than 85% seen once, with roughly 0.39% in the top ten. Sequencing input: naive CD4+ T cells from PBMCs. The receptors derive from a man younger than 35 in good health. Some clones in this sample may be carry-over from other donors' samples. CDR3s include the opening cysteine and the closing phenylalanine or tryptophan. D genes are given only for firm matches. Clone size is not always given. Where it is, it says once, few, many or a class for expanded clones.

j_call | cdr3_length | d_call | v_call | clone_size | cdr3_aa | cdr3_nt
TRBJ2-7 | 14 | . | TRBV6-5 | . | CASSRFPGSYEQYF | TGTGCCAGCAGCCGCTTTCCCGGCTCCTACGAGCAGTACTTC
TRBJ2-2 | 13 | . | TRBV5-4 | few | CASSLDGAGELFF | TGTGCCAGCAGCTTGGATGGGGCCGGGGAGCTGTTTTTT
TRBJ1-5 | 15 | TRBD1 | TRBV28 | few | CASSQGTQGEQPQHF | TGTGCCAGCAGTCAAGGGACACAGGGGGAGCAGCCCCAGCATTTT
TRBJ2-3 | 14 | TRBD1 | TRBV29-1 | . | CSGGTGVVADTQYF | TGCAGCGGGGGGACAGGGGTGGTCGCAGATACGCAGTATTTT
TRBJ2-1 | 14 | TRBD1 | TRBV5-4 | once | CASSPDRGRNEQFF | TGTGCCAGCAGCCCCGACAGGGGACGGAATGAGCAGTTCTTC
TRBJ2-2 | 14 | . | TRBV10-3 | few | CAIRTSMNTGELFF | TGTGCCATCAGGACAAGCATGAACACCGGGGAGCTGTTTTTT
TRBJ2-3 | 17 | TRBD1 | TRBV5-1 | . | CASSLEQGAAWEDTQYF | TGCGCCAGCAGCTTGGAACAGGGGGCTGCCTGGGAAGATACGCAGTATTTT
TRBJ2-5 | 14 | . | TRBV4-1 | . | CASSPPAGAETQYF | TGCGCCAGCAGCCCCCCAGCCGGGGCGGAGACCCAGTACTTC
TRBJ2-7 | 15 | . | TRBV28 | . | CASSSGQLRGYEQYF | TGTGCCAGCAGTTCGGGACAACTAAGGGGATACGAGCAGTACTTC
TRBJ2-3 | 16 | . | TRBV10-3 | . | CAIRNIGQGDTDTQYF | TGTGCCATCAGAAATATAGGGCAGGGAGACACAGATACGCAGTATTTT
TRBJ1-1 | 13 | . | TRBV15 | . | CATSVGMNTEAFF | TGTGCCACCAGCGTAGGCATGAACACTGAAGCTTTCTTT
TRBJ2-6 | 12 | . | TRBV6-1 | . | CASSSGANVLTF | TGTGCGAGCAGCTCTGGGGCCAACGTCCTGACTTTC
TRBJ2-1 | 17 | TRBD2 | TRBV5-4 | . | CASSFPRGDRGNNEQFF | TGTGCCAGCAGCTTCCCTCGGGGGGATCGGGGGAACAATGAGCAGTTCTTC
TRBJ1-5 | 19 | TRBD1 | TRBV27 | . | CASSLKSKGAGVFRQPQHF | TGTGCCAGCAGTTTAAAAAGCAAGGGGGCCGGGGTTTTTCGCCAGCCCCAGCATTTT
TRBJ2-1 | 13 | TRBD1 | TRBV6-5 | . | CASRPGQGNEQFF | TGTGCCAGCAGACCCGGACAGGGGAATGAGCAGTTCTTC